This T cell receptor beta chain was sequenced in a study of blood T cell repertoires in COVID-19. Study-level background: Sites in the United States, Italy and Spain provided acute and convalescent COVID-19 samples. PBMCs, B-cell-depleted T cells, or T cells provided the cDNA or gDNA that made up the material.

V gave up 1 base and J gave up 3 bases; unmatched junction bases: 7. Germline lookup yields CDR1 SGHTA and CDR2 FQGNSA. The CDR3 extends over 16 amino acids. This clone was counted between two and nine times. Study processing details: Cell counts per sample came from amplifying reference gene primers. Sequenced by immunoSEQ multiplex PCR; TCRdb stores in-frame clones only, minus some. V, J and clone size are taken as reported in that table, and D and trimming were inferred from the DNA itself. The data contain around 250,000 clones, approximately 85% of them singletons. The genes are TRBV7-2 and TRBJ2-7, with TRBD2 matching over 9 bases. The receptor's source is a man between 50 and 59 years old with active or convalescent COVID-19. Sequencing input: peripheral blood. The CDR3 region is CASSLVGGRGDYEQYF. For the CDR3, the DNA is TGTGCCAGCAGCTTAGTAGGCGGGAGGGGGGACTACGAGCAGTACTTC. The full variable domain, with the rest looked up from reference TRBV7-2 and TRBJ2-7, is GAGVSQSPSNKVTEKGKDVELRCDPISGHTALYWYRQSLGQGLEFLIYFQGNSAPDKSGLPSDRFSAERTGGSVSTLTIQRTQQEDSAVYLCASSLVGGRGDYEQYFGPGTRLTVT.